These 22 T cell receptor beta chains share one sample of origin, sequenced in a study of blood T cell repertoires in COVID-19. Sequenced by immunoSEQ multiplex PCR; TCRdb stores in-frame clones only, minus some. The sample holds a few hundred thousand clones, 80% to 85% seen once. The sequencing input was peripheral blood. Every receptor here comes from a woman aged 18-29 years with acute or convalescent COVID-19.

As regards this clone: Relative to the germline gene, one junction end is altered; a read error may explain this. This chain uses TRBV30 with TRBJ2-7; 8 nucleotides match TRBD1. This CDR3 comprises 14 residues. The germline gives CDR1 GTSNPN, CDR2 SVGIG (reference sequence). The CDR3 spells CAWSMTPDRDPKSF. CDR3 sequence (DNA): TGTGCCTGGAGTATGACGCCGGACAGGGACCCGAAGAGCTTC.

This sequence joins TRBV28 and TRBJ2-7; 13 nucleotides align to TRBD2. Germline V gene lookup returns CDR1 MDHEN and CDR2 SYDVKM. V lost 5 bases, J lost 5 bases, and 6 bases stayed unmatched. The CDR3 is 15 residues long. The CDR3: CASSPTSGRINEQYF. Written as DNA, the CDR3 is TGTGCCAGCAGTCCGACTAGCGGGAGGATCAACGAGCAGTACTTC.

DNA for the CDR3: TGTGCCAGCAGCTGGGGACAGGTCTCTGGAAACACCATATATTTT. This translates into CASSWGQVSGNTIYF. V usage is TRBV7-2 and J usage is TRBJ1-3; TRBD1 matches 8 bases. The CDR3 is 15 residues long. Per germline, CDR1 SGHTA and CDR2 FQGNSA. Germline trimming cut 4 bases from V and 0 bases from J; bases unmatched to any gene: 2.

The V and J genes are TRBV3-1 (or the pseudogene TRBV3-2) and TRBJ2-1, with 10 bases lining up with TRBD2. The germline gives CDR1 LGHDT, CDR2 YNNKEL (reference sequence). With 0 bases clipped from V and 6 bases from J, the junction kept 8 bases outside the gene matches. CDR3 size: 17 residues. CDR3 in amino acids: CASSQDSSLAGTNEQFF. The DNA for the CDR3 is TGTGCCAGCAGCCAAGATTCGTCACTAGCGGGAACCAATGAGCAGTTCTTC.

This clone was seen only once. This chain connects TRBV10-2 to TRBJ1-6; D possibly corresponds to TRBD1 (6 bases). Germline CDR1 is WSHSY and CDR2 is SAAADI. Deletions cut 3 bases from V and 7 bases from J, with 10 bases between. CDR3 length: 14 amino acids. The CDR3 coding sequence is TGCGCCAGCAGTGAAGCAGGGGCGAATTCACCCCTCCACTTT. This gives the protein CASSEAGANSPLHF.

This chain links TRBV19 with TRBJ1-1; no definite D call. V was clipped by 3 bases and J by 1 base, with 6 bases between them. Germline CDR1 reads LNHDA; CDR2 reads SQIVND (reference sequence). This CDR3 comprises 13 residues. CDR3 protein: CASSMEWNTEAFF. The CDR3 DNA sequence: TGTGCCAGTAGTATGGAGTGGAACACTGAAGCTTTCTTT. The complete variable domain, with remaining parts taken from reference TRBV19 and TRBJ1-1, reads DGGITQSPKYLFRKEGQNVTLSCEQNLNHDAMYWYRQDPGQGLRLIYYSQIVNDFQKGDIAEGYSVSREKKESFPLTVTSAQKNPTAFYLCASSMEWNTEAFFGQGTRLTVV.

The rearrangement uses TRBV27 and TRBJ2-7; 10 bases map to TRBD1. This CDR3 is built from 16 residues. Germline CDR1 MNHEY, CDR2 SMNVEV (reference sequence). J was trimmed by 0 bases and V by 3 bases; bases with no gene match: 5. The CDR3 region has the DNA TGTGCCAGCAGTTTGGGACAGGGGCGGAGCTCCTACGAGCAGTACTTC. Translation gives CASSLGQGRSSYEQYF.

This chain uses TRBV6-6 with TRBJ2-2, with 8 positions matching TRBD2. V gave up 7 bases and J gave up 7 bases; unmatched junction bases: 5. CDR1 is MNHNY and CDR2 is SVGAGI in the germline V gene (reference sequence). CDR3 length equals 13 residues. The CDR3 is CASTDGGGGELFF. DNA of the CDR3: TGTGCCAGCACCGACGGGGGGGGCGGGGAGCTGTTTTTT.

As for this clone: Other DNA sequences in the same sample also yield this CDR3. The V and J genes are TRBV5-1 and TRBJ2-2; no clear D. Germline values: CDR1 SGHRS, CDR2 YFSETQ. Trimming left V 4 bases short and J 0 bases short, with 4 bases between. The CDR3 contains 13 residues. CDR3: CASSLANTGELFF. CDR3 DNA sequence: TGCGCCAGCAGCCTAGCGAACACCGGGGAGCTGTTTTTT.

The genes are TRBV7-9 and TRBJ2-7, with D uncertain. Germline loops: CDR1 SEHNR, CDR2 FQNEAQ (reference sequence). This CDR3 has 11 residues. Trimming cost V 3 bases and J 7 bases, with 7 bases left between them. CDR3 bases: TGTGCCAGCAGCTTTTCGAGTGAGCAGTACTTC. Protein: CASSFSSEQYF.

At least ten counts were recorded for this clone. The rearrangement joins TRBV5-1 to TRBJ1-1; D call uncertain. Germline CDR1 SGHRS, CDR2 YFSETQ. The CDR3 spans 13 residues. The V end was cut by 0 bases, the J end by 0 bases, with 3 bases between. CDR3 residues: CASSLVMNTEAFF. CDR3 bases: TGCGCCAGCAGCTTGGTCATGAACACTGAAGCTTTCTTT.

The gene calls are TRBV6-6 and TRBJ1-1, with D possibly TRBD1 on 6 matching bases. Germline V lookup: CDR1 MNHNY, CDR2 SVGAGI (reference sequence). The CDR3 sequence is 16 residues long. V was clipped by 2 bases and J by 4 bases, with 17 bases between them. DNA of the CDR3: TGTGCCAGCAGTTACGGTACAGGGAGAGGCGGCACTGAAGCTTTCTTT. Its protein product is CASSYGTGRGGTEAFF.

This clone came up many times. The chain is built from TRBV2 and TRBJ2-3, with TRBD2 matching 10 bases. Trimming took 7 bases from V and 1 from J; bases not matched to a gene: 2. CDR3 length: 14 amino acids. Germline loops: CDR1 SNHLY, CDR2 FYNNEI. The CDR3 region has the DNA TGTGCCAGCATAGGGACTAGCGGCACAGATACGCAGTATTTT. It encodes CASIGTSGTDTQYF.

The count of this clone is one. The rearrangement links TRBV5-5 to TRBJ1-4; D is perhaps TRBD1 (6 bases). The CDR3 extends over 15 amino acids. V lost 4 bases and J 6 bases, leaving 16 bases between the germline ends. Germline lookup yields CDR1 SGHKS and CDR2 YYEKEE (reference sequence). The CDR3 nucleotides read TGTGCCAGCAGCCTTCTACAGGGAGGGGATGAAAAACTGTTTTTT. Protein sequence: CASSLLQGGDEKLFF.

The chain carries TRBV4-1 and TRBJ2-2, with D tentatively TRBD1 (5 bases). This CDR3 has 15 residues. V gave up 2 bases and J gave up 3 bases, with 10 bases separating them. The V gene's germline CDR1 is MGHRA and CDR2 YSYEKL. This CDR3 is CASSQPDRYTGELFF. Here the CDR3 DNA reads TGCGCCAGCAGCCAACCCGACAGATACACCGGGGAGCTGTTTTTT.

The table lists this clone with a few counts. The chain is built from TRBV19 and TRBJ1-6, with TRBD1 identical over 7 bases. From germline, CDR1 is LNHDA and CDR2 SQIVND (reference sequence). The CDR3 runs to 16 residues. After removal of 7 bases from V and 6 bases from J, the junction contained 12 bases not matched to a gene. CDR3 DNA sequence: TGTGCCAGTAAGGGATGGCAGGGGGAAAGTAATTCACCCCTCCACTTT. Amino acids: CASKGWQGESNSPLHF.

The chain links TRBV29-1 to TRBJ1-1, with a possible D match to TRBD1 (6 bases). The V end lost 1 base, the J end lost 1 base, and 10 bases lay between the germline ends. CDR1 and CDR2 from the germline V gene are SQVTM and ANQGSEA. The CDR3 sequence is 14 residues long. CDR3 loop: CSVEGGHPNTEAFF. CDR3 nucleotide sequence: TGCAGCGTTGAAGGGGGACATCCGAACACTGAAGCTTTCTTT.

This sequence joins TRBV12-5 and TRBJ2-1, with 9 bases lining up with TRBD2. This CDR3 spans 17 amino acids. The V segment lost 4 bases and the J segment 10 bases; nucleotides outside the gene matches: 17. In germline, CDR1 is LGHNT, CDR2 FRNRAP. Here the CDR3 reads CASGSHSWLAGVGEQFF. CDR3 nucleotides: TGTGCTAGTGGTTCCCATTCATGGTTAGCGGGAGTTGGGGAGCAGTTCTTC.

The V gene is TRBV30, the J gene TRBJ1-5; possibly TRBD1 for D (5 bases). V was clipped by 4 bases and J by 2 bases, with 15 bases between them. CDR1 and CDR2 (germline): GTSNPN, SVGIG (reference sequence). The CDR3 covers 15 residues. The CDR3 DNA follows: TGTGCCTGGAAGGCAGGGATGGTTGGCAATCAGCCCCAGCATTTT. Translated, it gives CAWKAGMVGNQPQHF.

This chain links TRBV9 with TRBJ2-3, with 7 bases matching TRBD2. Trimming took 0 bases from V and 3 from J; bases not matched to a gene: 4. Germline assignment: CDR1 SGDLS and CDR2 YYNGEE. This CDR3 region has 15 residues. The CDR3 DNA sequence: TGTGCCAGCAGCGTAGGAGGGCGGGAGACAGATACGCAGTATTTT. It is translated as CASSVGGRETDTQYF. The full variable domain, its missing parts supplied by reference TRBV9 and TRBJ2-3, is DSGVTQTPKHLITATGQRVTLRCSPRSGDLSVYWYQQSLDQGLQFLIQYYNGEERAKGNILERFSAQQFPDLHSELNLSSLELGDSALYFCASSVGGRETDTQYFGPGTRLTVL.

The J gene is TRBJ2-7, the V gene TRBV4-3; 11 bases are shared with TRBD1. The trim removed 4 bases at V and 4 bases at J, leaving 3 bases unmatched. Germline-derived CDR1 and CDR2 are LGHNA and YSLEER. The CDR3 is made up of 14 amino acids. The CDR3 loop is CASSPGTGGYEQYF. CDR3 DNA sequence: TGCGCCAGCAGCCCCGGGACAGGGGGATACGAGCAGTACTTC.

The CDR3 loop reads CASSFQTSGPPYEQYF. The CDR3 DNA reads as TGTGCCAGCAGCTTCCAGACTAGCGGGCCCCCCTACGAGCAGTACTTC. The V and J genes are TRBV7-9 and TRBJ2-7, with 10 bases aligning to TRBD2. Germline V CDR1 and CDR2: SEHNR, FQNEAQ (reference sequence). CDR3 length: 16 residues. V dropped 3 bases and J dropped 2; count of bases not matched to a gene: 7.